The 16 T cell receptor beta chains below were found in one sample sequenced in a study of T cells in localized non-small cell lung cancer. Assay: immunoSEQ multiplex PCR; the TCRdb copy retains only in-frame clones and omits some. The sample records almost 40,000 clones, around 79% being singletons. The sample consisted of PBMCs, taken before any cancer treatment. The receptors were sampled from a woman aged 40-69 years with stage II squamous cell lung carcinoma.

The CDR3 DNA sequence: TGTGCCAAACAGGGGGCCATGGACTGCTACGAGCAGTACGTC. Protein: CAKQGAMDCYEQYV. This chain links TRBV28 with TRBJ2-7, with TRBD1 matching 9 bases. The CDR3 sequence is 14 residues long. Trimming at V came to 10 bases and at J to 3 bases, leaving 10 bases not matched to a gene. Looked up from germline, CDR1 is MDHEN and CDR2 is SYDVKM.

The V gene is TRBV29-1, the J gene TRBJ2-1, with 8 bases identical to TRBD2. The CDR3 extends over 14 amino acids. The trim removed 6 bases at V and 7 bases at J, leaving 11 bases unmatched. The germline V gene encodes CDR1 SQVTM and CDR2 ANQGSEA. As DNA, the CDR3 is TGCAGCGTCCACACCGGGGGGGGGCATAATGAGCAGTTCTTC. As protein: CSVHTGGGHNEQFF.

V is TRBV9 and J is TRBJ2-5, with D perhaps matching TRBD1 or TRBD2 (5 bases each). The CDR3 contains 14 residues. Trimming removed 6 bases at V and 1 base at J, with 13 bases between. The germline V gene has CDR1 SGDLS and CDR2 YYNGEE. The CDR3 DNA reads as TGTGCCAGCAAACCCCGGGACGGCCAAGAGACCCAGTACTTC. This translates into CASKPRDGQETQYF.

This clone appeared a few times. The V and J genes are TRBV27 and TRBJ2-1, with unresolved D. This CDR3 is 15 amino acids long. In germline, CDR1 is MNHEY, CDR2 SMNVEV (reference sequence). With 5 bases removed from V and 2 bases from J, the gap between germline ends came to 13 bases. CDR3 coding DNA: TGTGCCAGCAGTAGCCGGACCGGGCCCTACAATGAGCAGTTCTTC. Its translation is CASSSRTGPYNEQFF.

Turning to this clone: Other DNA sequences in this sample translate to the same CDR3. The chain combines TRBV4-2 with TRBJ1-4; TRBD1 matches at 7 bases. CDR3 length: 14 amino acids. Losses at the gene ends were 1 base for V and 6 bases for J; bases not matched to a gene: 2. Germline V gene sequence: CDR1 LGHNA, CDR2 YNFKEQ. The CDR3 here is CASSQGTGDEKLFF. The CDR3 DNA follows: TGTGCCAGCAGCCAAGGCACAGGGGATGAAAAACTGTTTTTT.

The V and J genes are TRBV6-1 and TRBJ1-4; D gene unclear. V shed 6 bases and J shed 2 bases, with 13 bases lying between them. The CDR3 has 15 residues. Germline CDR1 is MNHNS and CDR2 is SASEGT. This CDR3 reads CASSVGVETNEKLFF. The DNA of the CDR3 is TGTGCCAGCAGCGTTGGAGTTGAGACTAATGAAAAACTGTTTTTT.

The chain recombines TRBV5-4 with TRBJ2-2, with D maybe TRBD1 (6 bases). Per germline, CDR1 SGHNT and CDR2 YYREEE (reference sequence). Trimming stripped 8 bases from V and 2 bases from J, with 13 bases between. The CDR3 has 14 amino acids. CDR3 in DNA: TGTGCCAGTGATACAGGGTTAAACACCGGGGAGCTGTTTTTT. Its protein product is CASDTGLNTGELFF. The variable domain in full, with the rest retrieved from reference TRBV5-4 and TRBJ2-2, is ETGVTQSPTHLIKTRGQQVTLRCSSQSGHNTVSWYQQALGQGPQFIFQYYREEENGRGNFPPRFSGLQFPNYSSELNVNALELDDSALYLCASDTGLNTGELFFGEGSRLTVL.

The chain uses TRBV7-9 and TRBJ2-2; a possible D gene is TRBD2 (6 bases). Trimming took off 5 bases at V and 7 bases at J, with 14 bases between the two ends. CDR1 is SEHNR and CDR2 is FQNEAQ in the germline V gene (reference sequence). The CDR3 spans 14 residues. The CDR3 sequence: CASSPPGSHGELFF. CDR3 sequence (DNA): TGTGCCAGCAGCCCACCCGGGAGCCACGGGGAGCTGTTTTTT.

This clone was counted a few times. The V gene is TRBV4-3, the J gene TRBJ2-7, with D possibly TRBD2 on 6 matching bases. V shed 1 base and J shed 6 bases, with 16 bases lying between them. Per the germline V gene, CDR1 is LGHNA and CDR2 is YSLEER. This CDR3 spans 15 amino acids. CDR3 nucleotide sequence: TGCGCCAGCAGCCAAGGCGGGACGGACCCCCTCGAGCAGTACTTC. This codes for CASSQGGTDPLEQYF.

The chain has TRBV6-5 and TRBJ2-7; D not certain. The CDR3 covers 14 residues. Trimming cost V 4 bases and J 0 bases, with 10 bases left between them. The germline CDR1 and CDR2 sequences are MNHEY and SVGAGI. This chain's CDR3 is CASSSPWDSYEQYF. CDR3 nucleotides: TGTGCCAGCAGTTCCCCGTGGGACTCCTACGAGCAGTACTTC.

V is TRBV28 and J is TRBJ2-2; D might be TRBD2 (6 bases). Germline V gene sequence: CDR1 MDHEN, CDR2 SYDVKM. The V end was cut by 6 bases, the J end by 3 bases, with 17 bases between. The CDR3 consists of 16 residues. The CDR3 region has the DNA TGTGCCAGCAGCCTCGGGACGGGAGTATACACCGGGGAGCTGTTTTTT. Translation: CASSLGTGVYTGELFF.

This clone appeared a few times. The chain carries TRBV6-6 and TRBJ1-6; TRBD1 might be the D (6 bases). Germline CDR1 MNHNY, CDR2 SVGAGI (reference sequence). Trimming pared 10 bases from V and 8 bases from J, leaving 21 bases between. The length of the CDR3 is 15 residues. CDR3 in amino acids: CATFETGQRDSPLHF. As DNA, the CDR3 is TGTGCCACCTTCGAGACAGGCCAGAGAGATTCACCCCTCCACTTT.

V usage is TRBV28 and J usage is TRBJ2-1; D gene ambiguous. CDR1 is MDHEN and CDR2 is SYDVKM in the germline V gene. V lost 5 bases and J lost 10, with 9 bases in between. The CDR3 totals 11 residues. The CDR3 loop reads CASSVTREQFF. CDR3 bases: TGTGCCAGCAGTGTTACACGGGAGCAGTTCTTC. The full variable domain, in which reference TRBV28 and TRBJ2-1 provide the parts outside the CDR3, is DVKVTQSSRYLVKRTGEKVFLECVQDMDHENMFWYRQDPGLGLRLIYFSYDVKMKEKGDIPEGYSVSREKKERFSLILESASTNQTSMYLCASSVTREQFFGPGTRLTVL.

This CDR3 reads CASSPTGGQATEAFF. The CDR3 bases are TGTGCCAGCAGCCCGACAGGGGGCCAGGCCACTGAAGCTTTCTTT. The rearrangement joins TRBV27 to TRBJ1-1; 10 nucleotides line up with TRBD1. Germline V gene sequence: CDR1 MNHEY, CDR2 SMNVEV (reference sequence). This CDR3 is built from 15 residues. V was clipped by 6 bases and J by 4 bases; unmatched bases: 8.

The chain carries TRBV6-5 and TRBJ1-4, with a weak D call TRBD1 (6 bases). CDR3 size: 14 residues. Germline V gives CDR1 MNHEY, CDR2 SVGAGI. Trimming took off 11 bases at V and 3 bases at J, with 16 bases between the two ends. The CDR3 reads CASRQAGSNEKLFF. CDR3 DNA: TGTGCCTCCCGACAGGCAGGGTCTAATGAAAAACTGTTTTTT.

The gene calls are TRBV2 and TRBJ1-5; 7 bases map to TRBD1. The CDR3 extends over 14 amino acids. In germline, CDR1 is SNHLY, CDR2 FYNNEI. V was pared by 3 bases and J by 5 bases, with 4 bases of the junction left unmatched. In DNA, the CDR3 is TGTGCCAGCAGTGACTGGGACAGAGATCAGCCCCAGCATTTT. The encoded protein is CASSDWDRDQPQHF.